This T cell receptor beta chain comes out of a study of blood T cell repertoires in COVID-19. Measured with immunoSEQ multiplex PCR; TCRdb has only the in-frame clones, and not every one. Of 150,000 to 200,000 clones in the sample, 75% to 85% were seen once. Seattle participants joined during active infection and were tracked over time. Germline loops: CDR1 MNHEY, CDR2 SMNVEV (reference sequence). Trimming removed 3 bases from V and 3 bases from J, with 9 bases in between. The CDR3 totals 13 residues. This clone was found a few times. The sequence was obtained from a woman in her 40s with COVID-19, enrolled during active disease. The specimen sequenced was peripheral blood. V usage is TRBV27 and J usage is TRBJ2-7; maybe TRBD1 (5 bases). The chain's CDR3 is CASSLARDYEQYF. The CDR3 DNA follows: TGTGCCAGCAGTTTGGCCAGGGACTACGAGCAGTACTTC.